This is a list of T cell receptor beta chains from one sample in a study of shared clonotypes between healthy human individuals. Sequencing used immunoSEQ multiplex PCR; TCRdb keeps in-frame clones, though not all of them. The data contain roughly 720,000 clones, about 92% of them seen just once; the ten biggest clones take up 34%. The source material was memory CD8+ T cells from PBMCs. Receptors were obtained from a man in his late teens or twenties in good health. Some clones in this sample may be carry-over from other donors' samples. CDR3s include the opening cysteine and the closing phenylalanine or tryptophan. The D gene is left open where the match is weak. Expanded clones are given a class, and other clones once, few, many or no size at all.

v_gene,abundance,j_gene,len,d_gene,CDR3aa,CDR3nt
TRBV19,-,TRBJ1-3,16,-,CASSNIHDTSWNTIYF,TGTGCCAGTAGTAACATACACGACACGTCCTGGAACACCATATATTTT
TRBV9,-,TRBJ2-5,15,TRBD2,CASSVESSGSETQYF,TGTGCCAGCAGCGTAGAATCTAGCGGGAGTGAGACCCAGTACTTC
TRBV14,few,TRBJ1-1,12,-,CASSVGNTEAFF,TGTGCCAGCTCAGTAGGGAACACTGAAGCTTTCTTT
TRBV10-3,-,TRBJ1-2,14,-,CAISDPDGNYGYTF,TGTGCCATCAGTGACCCGGACGGTAACTATGGCTACACCTTC
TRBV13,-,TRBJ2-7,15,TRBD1,CASSPPGQGLYEQYF,TGTGCCAGCAGCCCTCCGGGACAGGGGTTATACGAGCAGTACTTC
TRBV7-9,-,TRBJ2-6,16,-,CASSHTGLSGANVLTF,TGTGCCAGCAGCCATACGGGGCTCTCTGGGGCCAACGTCCTGACTTTC
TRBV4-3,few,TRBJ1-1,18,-,CASSQGTSPSERNTEAFF,TGCGCCAGCAGCCAAGGAACTAGCCCGTCGGAGCGGAACACTGAAGCTTTCTTT
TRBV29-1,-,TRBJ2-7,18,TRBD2,CSVAMSRDMTSGEYEQYF,TGCAGCGTTGCCATGTCCCGGGACATGACTAGCGGGGAATACGAGCAGTACTTC
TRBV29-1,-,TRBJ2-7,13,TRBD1,CSARDRGTYEQYF,TGCAGCGCCCGGGACAGGGGAACCTACGAGCAGTACTTC
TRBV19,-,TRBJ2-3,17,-,CASSLNIGVMVGDTQYF,TGTGCCAGTAGTCTAAATATCGGGGTAATGGTAGGAGATACGCAGTATTTT
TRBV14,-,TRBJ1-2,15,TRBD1,CASTPWGQGVYGYTF,TGTGCCAGCACCCCTTGGGGACAGGGGGTCTATGGCTACACCTTC
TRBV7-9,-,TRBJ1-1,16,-,CASSLTPRVIGTEAFF,TGTGCCAGCAGCTTGACCCCCAGGGTTATCGGCACTGAAGCTTTCTTT
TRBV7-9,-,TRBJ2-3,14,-,CASSLARTPDTQYF,TGTGCCAGCAGCTTAGCCAGGACTCCAGATACGCAGTATTTT
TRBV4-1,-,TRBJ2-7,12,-,CASSQTEGGRYF,TGCGCCAGCAGCCAAACCGAAGGGGGTCGGTACTTC
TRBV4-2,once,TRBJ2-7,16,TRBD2,CASSQEGTSGFYEQYF,TGTGCCAGCAGCCAAGAGGGGACTAGCGGTTTCTACGAGCAGTACTTC
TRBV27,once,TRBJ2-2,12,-,CASSGDTGELFF,TGTGCCAGCAGCGGGGACACCGGGGAGCTGTTTTTT
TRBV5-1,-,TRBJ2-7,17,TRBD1,CASSLGTRGTGSYEQYF,TGCGCCAGCAGCTTGGGCACTAGGGGGACAGGGTCGTACGAGCAGTACTTC
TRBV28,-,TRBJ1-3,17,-,CASSLGAGGILGNTIYF,TGTGCCAGCAGTTTAGGAGCGGGCGGAATCCTTGGAAACACCATATATTTT
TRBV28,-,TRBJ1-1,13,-,CASSLSGSTEAFF,TGTGCCAGCAGTTTATCAGGGTCGACTGAAGCTTTCTTT
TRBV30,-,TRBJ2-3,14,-,CAWHGGHLTDTQYF,TGTGCCTGGCATGGGGGACACCTCACAGATACGCAGTATTTT
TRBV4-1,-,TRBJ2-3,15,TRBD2,CASSQGGRAPDTQYF,TGCGCCAGCAGCCAGGGCGGGAGGGCCCCAGATACGCAGTATTTT
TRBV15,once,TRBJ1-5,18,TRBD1,CATSRDRSPGTGNQPQHF,TGTGCCACCAGCAGAGATCGGAGTCCCGGGACAGGGAATCAGCCCCAGCATTTT
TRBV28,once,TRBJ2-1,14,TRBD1,CASSWVGQGNEQFF,TGTGCCAGCAGTTGGGTGGGACAGGGTAATGAGCAGTTCTTC
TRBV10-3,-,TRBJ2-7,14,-,CAISGGTASYEQYF,TGTGCCATCAGTGGCGGGACGGCCTCCTACGAGCAGTACTTC
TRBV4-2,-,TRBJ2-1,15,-,CASSQARSSYNEQFF,TGTGCCAGCAGCCAAGCGAGGAGCTCCTACAATGAGCAGTTCTTC
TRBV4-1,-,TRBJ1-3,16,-,CASSHPRSGSGNTIYF,TGCGCCAGCAGCCACCCTCGGTCAGGCTCTGGAAACACCATATATTTT
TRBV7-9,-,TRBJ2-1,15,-,CASSKMEGPYNEQFF,TGTGCCAGCAGCAAAATGGAGGGGCCTTACAATGAGCAGTTCTTC